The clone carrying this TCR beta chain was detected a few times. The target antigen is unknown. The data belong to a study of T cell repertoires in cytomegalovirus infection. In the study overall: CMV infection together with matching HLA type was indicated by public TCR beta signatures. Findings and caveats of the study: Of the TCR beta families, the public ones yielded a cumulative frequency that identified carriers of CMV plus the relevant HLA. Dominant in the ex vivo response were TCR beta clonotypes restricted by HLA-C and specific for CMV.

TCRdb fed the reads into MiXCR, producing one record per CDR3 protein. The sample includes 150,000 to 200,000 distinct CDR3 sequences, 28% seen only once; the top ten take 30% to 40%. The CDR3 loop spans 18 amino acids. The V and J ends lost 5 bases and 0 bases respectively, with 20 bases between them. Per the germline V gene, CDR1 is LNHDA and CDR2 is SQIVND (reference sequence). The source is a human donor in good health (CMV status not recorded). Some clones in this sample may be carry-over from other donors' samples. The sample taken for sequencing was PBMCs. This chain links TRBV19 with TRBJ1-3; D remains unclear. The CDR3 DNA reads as TGTGCCAGTAGTCCGGACGGGCAATTTCTTTTCTCTGGAAACACCATATATTTT. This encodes CASSPDGQFLFSGNTIYF. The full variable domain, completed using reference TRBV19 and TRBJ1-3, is DGGITQSPKYLFRKEGQNVTLSCEQNLNHDAMYWYRQDPGQGLRLIYYSQIVNDFQKGDIAEGYSVSREKKESFPLTVTSAQKNPTAFYLCASSPDGQFLFSGNTIYFGEGSWLTVV.